Below are 31 T cell receptor beta chains sequenced from a single sample in a study of blood T cell repertoires in COVID-19. The protocol was immunoSEQ multiplex PCR, while the TCRdb copy is restricted to in-frame clones and leaves out a portion. The sample records approximately 220,000 clones, 80% to 90% being singletons. The specimen sequenced was PBMCs or T cells enriched from blood (not recorded which). These receptors all come from a woman in her 30s who had been exposed to COVID-19.

This rearrangement joins TRBV28 to TRBJ1-4; D is ambiguous. Trimming stripped 2 bases from V and 11 bases from J, with 15 bases between. Germline V gene lookup returns CDR1 MDHEN and CDR2 SYDVKM. This CDR3 region has 14 residues. The CDR3 loop reads CASSLSGTPAKLFF. The CDR3 nucleotides are TGTGCCAGCAGTTTAAGTGGTACACCCGCTAAACTGTTTTTT.

The gene calls are TRBV2 and TRBJ2-2; a weak D match, TRBD1 (5 bases). Germline CDR1 SNHLY, CDR2 FYNNEI. The CDR3 has 21 residues. V lost 2 bases, J lost 2 bases, and 27 bases lay in between. The CDR3 nucleotides are TGTGCCAGCAGTGAACTGCCCCCCGGCACAGGTCCGACACGAAACACCGGGGAGCTGTTTTTT. Protein product: CASSELPPGTGPTRNTGELFF.

This chain connects TRBV27 to TRBJ1-2, with D possibly TRBD1 on 5 matching bases. V was trimmed by 0 bases and J by 7 bases, leaving 15 bases between them. CDR3 length: 15 amino acids. Germline V gives CDR1 MNHEY, CDR2 SMNVEV (reference sequence). As DNA, the CDR3 is TGTGCCAGCAGTTTATCTAAGGGGCAGGGAAGTGGCTACACCTTC. This translates into CASSLSKGQGSGYTF.

The V call is TRBV5-4, the J call TRBJ1-4, with TRBD1 identical over 9 bases. CDR1 is SGHNT and CDR2 is YYREEE in the germline V gene (reference sequence). This CDR3 spans 14 amino acids. V lost 4 bases, J lost 8 bases, and 6 bases stayed unmatched. The CDR3 sequence: CASSEGQGSEKLFF. Written as DNA, the CDR3 is TGTGCCAGCAGCGAGGGACAGGGTTCCGAAAAACTGTTTTTT.

The chain links TRBV15 to TRBJ1-6; D might be TRBD1 (5 bases). Trimming shortened V by 8 bases and J by 0 bases, and 17 bases separated the two germline ends. This CDR3 region has 17 residues. CDR1 and CDR2 (germline): LNHNV, YYDKDF (reference sequence). Here the CDR3 reads CATGEGRRSSYNSPLHF. The CDR3 DNA sequence: TGTGCCACCGGGGAGGGGCGCCGGAGCTCCTATAATTCACCCCTCCACTTT.

This chain uses TRBV2 with TRBJ2-5; D is possibly TRBD2 (7 bases). This CDR3 has 17 amino acids. Trimming removed 2 bases from V and 4 bases from J, with 20 bases in between. CDR1 and CDR2 from the germline V gene are SNHLY and FYNNEI. CDR3 in amino acids: CASSELPLGGPGETQYF. DNA of the CDR3: TGTGCCAGCAGTGAACTCCCGCTCGGGGGGCCGGGAGAGACCCAGTACTTC.

This chain joins TRBV6-5 and TRBJ1-4, with D hard to call. The CDR3 extends over 15 amino acids. Trimming stripped 0 bases from V and 0 bases from J, with 5 bases between. CDR1 MNHEY and CDR2 SVGAGI come from the germline V gene. CDR3 protein: CASSYSIATNEKLFF. CDR3 in DNA: TGTGCCAGCAGTTACTCCATAGCAACTAATGAAAAACTGTTTTTT.

The chain recombines TRBV18 with TRBJ2-2; D unclear. CDR3 length: 13 residues. The germline gives CDR1 KGHSH, CDR2 LQKENI. Between the trimmed V and J ends, which lost 2 bases and 7 bases, there was a span of 8 bases. CDR3 loop: CASSPAANGELFF. DNA of the CDR3: TGTGCCAGCTCACCAGCGGCTAACGGGGAGCTGTTTTTT.

The V call is TRBV30, the J call TRBJ2-7; D is uncertain. Trimming cost V 2 bases and J 2 bases, with 7 bases left between them. The CDR3 is 12 residues long. Germline CDR1 and CDR2: GTSNPN and SVGIG (reference sequence). The CDR3 DNA follows: TGTGCCTGGAGTAGCTTGACCTACGAGCAGTACTTC. It encodes CAWSSLTYEQYF.

The V and J genes are TRBV4-1 and TRBJ1-2; 10 nucleotides agree with TRBD1. The V gene's germline CDR1 is MGHRA and CDR2 YSYEKL. V was clipped by 4 bases and J by 4 bases; unmatched bases: 15. This CDR3 contains 18 residues. The chain's CDR3 is CASSLQTGTGDRGYGYTF. For the CDR3, the DNA is TGCGCCAGCAGCCTCCAAACCGGGACAGGGGATCGAGGCTATGGCTACACCTTC.

The chain couples TRBV6-5 to TRBJ2-1, with 12 bases lining up with TRBD2. The CDR3 consists of 14 residues. The V gene's germline CDR1 is MNHEY and CDR2 SVGAGI. Trimming at V came to 7 bases and at J to 4 bases, leaving 2 bases not matched to a gene. The CDR3 DNA sequence: TGTGCCAGCAAAACTAGCGGGGGGTACAATGAGCAGTTCTTC. It encodes CASKTSGGYNEQFF.

CDR3 region: CASSIRDRVISGYGYTF. The CDR3 bases are TGTGCCAGTAGTATCCGGGACAGGGTTATTAGCGGCTATGGCTACACCTTC. V gene TRBV19 combines with J gene TRBJ1-2; the match to TRBD1 covers 9 bases. The germline V gene has CDR1 LNHDA and CDR2 SQIVND (reference sequence). V was pared by 3 bases and J by 4 bases, with 12 bases of the junction left unmatched. CDR3 size: 17 residues.

V is TRBV6-5 and J is TRBJ1-5, with TRBD1 matching over 12 bases. Trimming cost V 5 bases and J 7 bases; bases outside gene matches: 6. CDR3 length: 15 amino acids. Germline loops: CDR1 MNHEY, CDR2 SVGAGI. The CDR3 region is CASSPGQGAGQPQHF. In nucleotides, the CDR3 is TGTGCCAGCAGTCCGGGACAGGGGGCTGGGCAGCCCCAGCATTTT.

The chain couples TRBV7-8 to TRBJ1-5, with 7 nucleotides matching TRBD1. V gave up 5 bases and J gave up 1 base; unmatched junction bases: 20. Germline values: CDR1 SGHVS, CDR2 FQNEAQ. The CDR3 consists of 20 residues. The CDR3 loop is CASSEKMVGGGEGSNQPQHF. The CDR3 coding sequence is TGTGCCAGCAGCGAAAAGATGGTCGGAGGGGGCGAAGGAAGCAATCAGCCCCAGCATTTT. The whole variable domain, filled in from reference TRBV7-8 and TRBJ1-5, reads GAGVSQSPRYKVAKRGQDVALRCDPISGHVSLFWYQQALGQGPEFLTYFQNEAQLDKSGLPSDRFFAERPEGSVSTLKIQRTQQEDSAVYLCASSEKMVGGGEGSNQPQHFGDGTRLSIL.

In this sample, this clone turned up a few times. This chain uses TRBV6-1 with TRBJ1-2; D possibly corresponds to TRBD1 (6 bases). The CDR3 is made up of 13 amino acids. Germline V gene lookup returns CDR1 MNHNS and CDR2 SASEGT. V lost 2 bases and J 8 bases, leaving 12 bases between the germline ends. In DNA, the CDR3 is TGTGCCAGCAGTGAAACAGGGTTGAGGGGCTACACCTTC. Its protein product is CASSETGLRGYTF.

This chain connects TRBV19 to TRBJ1-5; no firm D call. Trimming removed 3 bases from V and 1 base from J, with 10 bases in between. Germline assignment: CDR1 LNHDA and CDR2 SQIVND (reference sequence). The CDR3 sequence is 15 residues long. The CDR3: CASSIWGASNQPQHF. The CDR3 DNA follows: TGTGCCAGTAGTATTTGGGGAGCCAGCAATCAGCCCCAGCATTTT.

The rearrangement joins TRBV6-6 to TRBJ2-7; maybe TRBD1 (5 bases). The CDR3 runs to 13 residues. V was shortened by 6 bases and J by 5 bases, with 14 bases between the two germline ends. Germline CDR1 MNHNY, CDR2 SVGAGI (reference sequence). CDR3 loop: CASRETVYHEQYF. The CDR3 bases are TGTGCCAGCAGAGAGACAGTTTACCACGAGCAGTACTTC.

The V gene is TRBV2, the J gene TRBJ1-2; no clear D. CDR3 length equals 15 residues. Germline assignment: CDR1 SNHLY and CDR2 FYNNEI. Trimming removed 3 bases at V and 4 bases at J, with 15 bases between. Here the CDR3 DNA reads TGTGCCAGCAGTGAGACACTCTCAGGCTTCTATGGCTACACCTTC. Amino acids: CASSETLSGFYGYTF.

This clone has just one count. This CDR3 is CASQGLAGGQNEQFF. CDR3 coding DNA: TGTGCCAGCCAGGGACTAGCGGGGGGGCAGAATGAGCAGTTCTTC. The V gene is TRBV27, the J gene TRBJ2-1; 16 nucleotides line up with TRBD2. CDR3 length equals 15 residues. Per germline, CDR1 MNHEY and CDR2 SMNVEV (reference sequence). J gave up 7 bases and V 8 bases, and 5 bases lay outside the gene matches.

This chain joins TRBV7-2 and TRBJ1-3; D uncertain. V lost 1 base and J 0 bases, leaving 16 bases between the germline ends. Germline V lookup: CDR1 SGHTA, CDR2 FQGNSA. This CDR3 has 18 amino acids. The CDR3 region is CASSLGVTMRHSGNTIYF. As DNA, the CDR3 is TGTGCCAGCAGCTTAGGTGTCACGATGAGACACTCTGGAAACACCATATATTTT.

The rearrangement uses TRBV5-6 and TRBJ1-5; 8 bases line up with TRBD1. Trimming cost V 4 bases and J 4 bases; bases outside gene matches: 4. The length of the CDR3 is 14 residues. Germline V lookup: CDR1 SGHDT, CDR2 YYEEEE. The CDR3 region has the DNA TGTGCCAGCAGCCGTGACAGGGGAAATCAGCCCCAGCATTTT. Residues: CASSRDRGNQPQHF.

The V and J genes are TRBV10-2 and TRBJ2-3; TRBD2 matches at 8 bases. V was clipped by 4 bases and J by 6 bases; unmatched bases: 9. The CDR3 is made up of 15 amino acids. Germline CDR1 is WSHSY and CDR2 is SAAADI. CDR3 coding DNA: TGCGCCAGCAGTGGGAGACGGGGGGGCCAGGATACGCAGTATTTT. Translation: CASSGRRGGQDTQYF.

This sequence joins TRBV6-4 and TRBJ1-1; D is perhaps TRBD1 (6 bases). The CDR3 runs to 15 residues. V was clipped by 8 bases and J by 0 bases, with 16 bases between them. From germline, CDR1 is MRHNA and CDR2 SNTAGT. In DNA, the CDR3 is TGTGCCAGCGCTGGGGGCGATGTCATGAACACTGAAGCTTTCTTT. This sequence encodes CASAGGDVMNTEAFF.

This clone was seen a few times. This sequence joins TRBV18 and TRBJ1-1; D unresolved. The CDR3 is made up of 15 amino acids. Germline V gene lookup returns CDR1 KGHSH and CDR2 LQKENI. Trimming left V 3 bases short and J 3 bases short, with 14 bases between. CDR3 coding DNA: TGTGCCAGCTCACCCTTACGGGGTTCCGACACTGAAGCTTTCTTT. It yields the protein CASSPLRGSDTEAFF.

The chain is built from TRBV5-4 and TRBJ2-3; 12 bases fit TRBD1. The CDR3 is made up of 18 amino acids. Germline values: CDR1 SGHNT, CDR2 YYREEE (reference sequence). V lost 3 bases to trimming and J lost 0 bases; unmatched junction nucleotides: 8. CDR3 DNA: TGTGCCAGCAGCTCTGCCCCGGGACAGGGGGCGAGCACAGATACGCAGTATTTT. Amino acids: CASSSAPGQGASTDTQYF.

The gene calls are TRBV7-9 and TRBJ1-2, with a weak D call TRBD1 (5 bases). The germline V gene encodes CDR1 SEHNR and CDR2 FQNEAQ (reference sequence). The CDR3 loop spans 14 amino acids. V lost 4 bases and J 0 bases, leaving 9 bases between the germline ends. CDR3 residues: CASSSQTANYGYTF. CDR3 sequence (DNA): TGTGCCAGCAGCTCCCAGACAGCTAACTATGGCTACACCTTC.

V and J are TRBV19 and TRBJ2-5; the D gene is possibly TRBD1 (5 bases). Germline CDR1 and CDR2: LNHDA and SQIVND (reference sequence). This CDR3 is 13 amino acids long. V lost 7 bases and J lost 7, with 16 bases in between. The CDR3 region is CASTPGQGTTQYF. The CDR3, as DNA: TGTGCCAGTACCCCCGGTCAGGGTACGACCCAGTACTTC.

The chain couples TRBV9 to TRBJ1-3; D gene ambiguous. This CDR3 has 14 amino acids. V was trimmed by 4 bases and J by 4 bases, leaving 12 bases between them. Germline assignment: CDR1 SGDLS and CDR2 YYNGEE. CDR3 DNA sequence: TGTGCCAGCAGCCTTACAGTATCCGGAAACACCATATATTTT. As protein: CASSLTVSGNTIYF. The complete variable domain, with remaining parts taken from reference TRBV9 and TRBJ1-3, reads DSGVTQTPKHLITATGQRVTLRCSPRSGDLSVYWYQQSLDQGLQFLIQYYNGEERAKGNILERFSAQQFPDLHSELNLSSLELGDSALYFCASSLTVSGNTIYFGEGSWLTVV.

V and J are TRBV12-3 or TRBV12-4 and TRBJ1-1; D ambiguous. This CDR3 comprises 13 residues. Trimming took 3 bases from V and 3 from J, leaving 8 bases between them. The DNA for the CDR3 is TGTGCCAGCAGTTTCCGTCAGGACACTGAAGCTTTCTTT. This gives the protein CASSFRQDTEAFF.

This clone was observed a few times. The rearrangement uses TRBV3-1 (or the pseudogene TRBV3-2) and TRBJ1-4; D might be TRBD1 (6 bases). Germline CDR1 LGHDT, CDR2 YNNKEL (reference sequence). This CDR3 is 15 amino acids long. V was trimmed by 1 base and J by 6 bases, leaving 12 bases between them. CDR3 amino acids: CASSQVSGVYEKLFF. DNA for the CDR3: TGTGCCAGCAGCCAAGTGTCAGGGGTGTATGAAAAACTGTTTTTT.

This chain uses TRBV11-2 with TRBJ2-5, with a tentative D call TRBD1 (6 bases). V lost 5 bases, J lost 4 bases, and 11 bases lay in between. The CDR3 covers 13 residues. Germline CDR1 is SGHAT and CDR2 is FQNNGV. CDR3 in amino acids: CASSQGPSETQYF. CDR3 coding DNA: TGTGCCAGCAGCCAGGGGCCCTCAGAGACCCAGTACTTC.